This T cell receptor (beta chain) derives from a study of response to subunit inactivated influenza vaccine. TCRdb used MiXCR to reprocess the RT-PCR reads, holding one entry per CDR3 protein. The table shows about 520,000 distinct CDR3 sequences, with more than 7% occurring only once. The germline V gene encodes CDR1 MNHEY and CDR2 SMNVEV (reference sequence). The CDR3 contains 15 residues. Trimming removed 7 bases from V and 2 bases from J; junction bases left unmatched: 11. Source: PBMCs from blood, taken less than 30 months after vaccination. The chain uses TRBV27 and TRBJ2-7, with 7 bases fitting TRBD1. This clonotype was sampled from a man between 50 and 69 years old who received an inactivated influenza vaccine. CDR3 in amino acids: CASKAETGRAYEQYF. The CDR3 DNA reads TGTGCCAGCAAGGCGGAGACAGGGCGGGCCTACGAGCAGTACTTC.